Listed here is a single T cell receptor beta chain. The data are from a study of blood T cell repertoires in COVID-19. Study-level background: COVID-19 samples collected from the United States, Italy and Spain covered acute and convalescent phases. PBMCs, B-cell-depleted T cells, or T cells were the source of the cDNA or gDNA that made up the material.

Original processing methods: Scientists estimated how many nucleated cells there were by amplifying reference gene primers. Assay used: immunoSEQ multiplex PCR; TCRdb lists only in-frame clones, some missing. V, J and clone size are taken as reported in that table, and D and trimming were inferred from the DNA itself. The sample lists some 170,000 clones; approximately 90% were seen once. CDR3 length: 17 amino acids. V lost 1 base, J lost 1 base, and 15 bases lay in between. CDR1 is MGHRA and CDR2 is YSYEKL in the germline V gene. Sample: peripheral blood. The chain combines TRBV4-1 with TRBJ2-3, with D possibly TRBD1 on 6 matching bases. The source is a woman aged 55 to 70 who had recovered from COVID-19. The CDR3 sequence is CASSQGSLTGGTDTQYF. The CDR3 nucleotides are TGCGCCAGCAGCCAAGGGTCTCTGACAGGAGGCACAGATACGCAGTATTTT.